Each of the 10 T cell receptor beta chains below was sequenced from the same sample in a study of a mutant IDH1 vaccine in newly diagnosed glioma. For these receptors, no antigen is known. Measured with immunoSEQ multiplex PCR; TCRdb has only the in-frame clones, and not every one. The profile shows about 55,000 clones, approximately 80% of them singletons. Time point defined: week 23, last vaccination. The study gave 300 ug of mutant IDH1 20-mer peptide per vaccine dose, with topical imiquimod. Sequenced material: PBMCs, taken from a glioma patient whose treatment included an IDH1 peptide vaccine. These receptors were obtained from a man between 35 and 55 years old with glioma.

The gene calls are TRBV6-1 and TRBJ1-6; tentative D call: TRBD1 (5 bases). Trimming removed 4 bases at V and 7 bases at J, with 11 bases between. There are 14 residues in the CDR3. Germline V lookup: CDR1 MNHNS, CDR2 SASEGT. As DNA, the CDR3 is TGTGCCAGCAGTGGAGGGGTTGAGAATTCACCCCTCCACTTT. This sequence encodes CASSGGVENSPLHF.

There are a few counts of this clone. The chain couples TRBV11-1 to TRBJ2-1, with D hard to call. The CDR3 totals 14 residues. V lost 2 bases to trimming and J lost 4 bases, with 9 bases between them. The germline V gene has CDR1 SGHAT and CDR2 FQDESV (reference sequence). The CDR3 coding sequence is TGTGCCAGCAGCTTACCACAGTCGTACAATGAGCAGTTCTTC. The encoded protein is CASSLPQSYNEQFF.

The V call is TRBV10-3, the J call TRBJ1-4; D remains ambiguous. V was clipped by 0 bases and J by 4 bases, with 9 bases between them. The CDR3 runs 15 residues. Germline V lookup: CDR1 ENHRY, CDR2 SYGVKD. The CDR3 region has the DNA TGTGCCATCAGTGAGTCAAGTTGGGATAATGAAAAACTGTTTTTT. This gives the protein CAISESSWDNEKLFF.

The V and J genes are TRBV10-3 and TRBJ1-2; D not certain. Germline values: CDR1 ENHRY, CDR2 SYGVKD. This CDR3 is built from 15 residues. V was pared by 3 bases and J by 3 bases, with 14 bases between. CDR3 protein: CAISDLVPSDYGYTF. The DNA for the CDR3 is TGTGCCATCAGTGATTTGGTCCCTTCGGACTATGGCTACACCTTC.

J is TRBJ2-7 and V is TRBV6-6; TRBD2 matches 11 bases. CDR3 length: 15 residues. V shed 6 bases, J shed 4 bases, and the junction held 8 bases outside the gene matches. Per the germline V gene, CDR1 is MNHNY and CDR2 is SVGAGI (reference sequence). The CDR3 reads CASSHSGGAWYEQYF. DNA for the CDR3: TGTGCCAGCAGCCATAGCGGGGGGGCCTGGTACGAGCAGTACTTC.

The chain is built from TRBV4-1 and TRBJ1-2, with a possible D match to TRBD1 (5 bases). V shed 1 base and J shed 5 bases, with 17 bases lying between them. CDR1 and CDR2 from the germline V gene are MGHRA and YSYEKL. The CDR3 has 16 amino acids. The CDR3 protein is CASSQVAGTGTYGYTF. As DNA, the CDR3 is TGCGCCAGCAGCCAAGTCGCAGGGACGGGGACGTATGGCTACACCTTC.

The chain is built from TRBV10-2 and TRBJ1-6; D gene uncertain. With 7 bases removed from V and 0 bases from J, the gap between germline ends came to 10 bases. Germline V gene sequence: CDR1 WSHSY, CDR2 SAAADI. The CDR3 is 15 amino acids. CDR3 bases: TGCGCCAGCAATCCTAGGATCTCCTATAATTCACCCCTCCACTTT. As protein: CASNPRISYNSPLHF.

This rearrangement joins TRBV7-2 to TRBJ2-5; D is ambiguous. Germline CDR1 is SGHTA and CDR2 is FQGNSA. The CDR3 is 13 amino acids. The germline V and J ends were trimmed by 4 bases and 5 bases, with 11 bases remaining between them. CDR3 protein: CASSSPPRETQYF. In DNA, the CDR3 is TGTGCCAGCAGCTCCCCGCCTCGGGAGACCCAGTACTTC.

The CDR3 region has the DNA TGTGCCAGCAGTGATGTGGATGTTCGTTATGGCTACACCTTC. It translates to CASSDVDVRYGYTF. The J gene is TRBJ1-2, the V gene TRBV25-1; D not resolved. The CDR3 extends over 14 amino acids. V was pared by 3 bases and J by 5 bases, with 13 bases between. Germline CDR1 and CDR2: MGHDK and SYGVNS.

J is TRBJ2-7 and V is TRBV2; D gene unclear. CDR3 length equals 11 residues. Germline CDR1 reads SNHLY; CDR2 reads FYNNEI. Trimming shortened V by 8 bases and J by 4 bases, and 9 bases separated the two germline ends. CDR3 amino acids: CASVREYEQYF. DNA for the CDR3: TGTGCCAGCGTGCGCGAATACGAGCAGTACTTC.